This TCR beta chain derives from a study of cytomegalovirus exposure and HLA in healthy donors (TCRdb year 2017). About the investigation overall: According to an earlier analysis of 450 to 650 of the donors, about 170 million T cells yielded 117 million unique TCR beta sequences and 250 to 350 Gb of sequence data. The study used immunosequencing to profile the T cell repertoires of 666 subjects and linked those repertoires to cytomegalovirus serostatus. Of the approximately 370 genotyped donors, approximately 80% were placed in the genetic ancestry cluster associated with self-reported Caucasian donors. Genome-wide SNP genotypes for about 65% of the 666 donors were used in a later genetic analysis, which treated that subset as a discovery cohort. All discovery cohort repertoires had been generated using a single sequencing platform. About five DR-DQ haplotypes were handled as single units for association and clustering because linkage in the cohort was strong. Besides the first cohort of around 670 subjects, a separate validation cohort made up of 120 different subjects was used. Both class I and class II loci were covered by HLA typing, at four-digit resolution. Donor age, sex, ethnicity and CMV serostatus were compiled together with the repertoire data. On average, roughly 250,000 unique TCR beta nucleotide sequences were sequenced per donor among 398 genotyped donors of the cohort, with roughly 18% of those sequences being non-productive. In a later analysis, previously published TCR beta repertoires from several hundred donors were re-analyzed and high-resolution HLA genotyping was added so that TCR occurrence patterns could be studied. The number of donors typed differed by locus, with about 629-630 for A, B, C, DRB1 and DQB1, roughly 520 for DQA1, 600 to 610 for DPA1, and around 460 for DPB1. To decide whether each TCR beta V gene segment behaved as functional or pseudogenic, an earlier analysis of over 500 of the donors relied on high-throughput TCR beta sequencing. The aim of the study was to test whether cataloging public T cell receptors could identify signatures of past pathogen exposure. An early release covering around 630 HLA-typed donors comprised approximately 300 gigabases of sequencing data and around 80 million unique TCR sequences. High-throughput TCR immunosequencing, statistical association of individual TCRs with disease status, and machine learning were combined to predict cytomegalovirus infection status. Rather than using new phenotypic data, the later analysis identified candidate immune exposures from TCR beta sequences and from how often those sequences occurred across donors.

Results and caveats for the whole study, not just this receptor: In a later analysis, the rate of TCR association differed among HLA loci, with DRB1 alleles having the most associated TCRs and HLA-C alleles having the fewest. In this cohort, only TCR beta chains were sequenced, and detectable features were limited by the absence of alpha or paired-chain data. The presence/absence analyses assumed that sequencing depth was roughly uniform across donors, and that assumption may not be true. Strong co-occurrence of HLA alleles, especially DR and DQ, made assigning TCR associations to individual alleles difficult. A later genetic analysis associated a missense DCLRE1C variant with V-gene and J-gene trimming of TCR beta chains, and an independent cohort replicated the association. A total of fewer than 200 TCR beta chains were listed by the study as associated with cytomegalovirus. In vitro tests confirmed that a few of the cytomegalovirus-associated TCR beta chains recognize cytomegalovirus antigens. A cluster of highly shared sequence variants was judged likely to represent a technical artifact of the sequencing pipeline. A further reported finding was that TCR beta sequences accurately predicted the HLA-A and HLA-B alleles for most subjects in the first cohort. According to the authors, the approach could potentially be generalized to other disease states and immunological phenotypes. For the cohort, immune exposure information was limited to CMV serostatus. In a later genetic analysis, fewer N-insertions in productive TCRs were reported among donors in an Asian-associated ancestry cluster than the roughly 700-donor mean. In a later analysis, 16,951 TCR beta sequences were associated with specific HLA alleles at a false discovery rate of 0.05. Broadly in line with IMGT annotations, most TCR beta V segments showed up in productive rearrangements about 90% or about 30% of the time in an earlier analysis of 450 to 750 of the donors. Some IMGT-functional V segments, including TRBV6-2 and TRBV6-3, could not be told apart with the 87-base-pair reads, so those segments were excluded. In a later analysis, several top co-occurrence clusters were reported to appear linked to parvovirus B19, influenza, CMV and Epstein-Barr virus. Most TCR sequences were seen in very few donors, while some public TCRs were found in many individuals. Linkage disequilibrium might explain the correlated functional status among segregating V segments, but an unknown experimental factor could not be ruled out. Most CMV-associated TCR beta chains appeared to be HLA-restricted in a later analysis, and the HLA associations seemed to be driven largely by CMV exposure. A later analysis found that HLA-associated TCR beta chains were more clonally expanded and had lower generation probabilities than equally common non-associated chains. Because some donors lacked HLA typing at each locus, the association tests relied only on the typed subset. The earlier analysis of approximately 540 of the donors excluded roughly 17 rarely observed V segments, including chromosome 9 orphons, because counts were too low. Cytomegalovirus status was reported to be diagnosed by the classifier with high specificity and sensitivity in both the original and validation cohorts.

V is cut back by 0 bases and J by 4 bases, with 11 bases in the junction unmatched. Inclusive of the bounding cysteine and phenylalanine, the CDR3 is 19 residues long. The kept DNA is CDR3 alone, 57 bases in frame from the first base. CDR1 LNHDA and CDR2 SQIVND are derived from the germline V gene (reference sequence). Receptors were amplified or captured by the immunoSEQ multiplex PCR assay. A mixture of 60 forward primers for TCR Vbeta segments and 13 reverse primers for TCR Jbeta segments was used in the multiplex PCR. Amplification of the CDR3 region of rearranged TCR beta genes was performed with a multiplex PCR assay on genomic DNA. Amplified TCR beta libraries were sequenced as 87-base-pair reads on the Illumina HiSeq System. The published analysis was carried out like this. A later analysis counted about 80 million unique TCR beta chains across the 550 to 750 repertoires, and around 9.9 million of these chains were shared by at least two donors. To remove PCR and sequencing errors, raw reads were error-corrected and collapsed into unique sequences using a nearest-neighbor algorithm that merged closely related sequences. CDR3 sequences were aligned to IMGT reference sequences to assign V, D and J gene segments. Each retained sequence needed at least a six-nucleotide match to both a V gene segment and a J gene segment. Rearrangements were called productive when the CDR3 lacked stop codons and stayed in frame with V and J; all others were non-productive. Following IMGT convention, CDR3 was defined as the stretch from the second conserved V-encoded cysteine to the conserved J-encoded phenylalanine. Sequences without an unambiguous match to a single V gene segment were excluded from the earlier analysis of about 600 of the donors. In an earlier analysis of a few hundred of the donors, a V segment was called functional when productive rearrangements were above 56.7%, and segregating when the standard deviation between donors exceeded 5%. A statistical classification framework was built to diagnose cytomegalovirus status from the catalog of TCR beta chain sequences. A later analysis assigned V and J genes by comparing TCR nucleotide sequences with IMGT/GENE-DB human TR gene sequences. Using the TCRdist pipeline, a later analysis assigned CDR3 sequences along with most-parsimonious VDJ recombination scenarios. In a later analysis, every TCR beta chain was defined by the combination of its CDR3 amino acid sequence and its V-gene family, and reads without a unique V-gene family were dropped. In a later analysis, several hundred highly shared, low-generation-probability nucleotide sequences were removed to address suspected cross-contamination and a sequencing artifact. For each public chain, a later analysis derived a clonal expansion index from normalized ranks of inferred template counts within each repertoire. In a later analysis, generation probabilities were computed using a VDJ recombination model fitted to out-of-frame rearrangements, and the results were checked against IGoR. In a later analysis, TCR-TCR, TCR-HLA and TCR-CMV co-occurrence was scored with hypergeometric tests, and a repertoire-size bias correction was applied to TCR pairs. A later analysis estimated false discovery rates by permuting HLA or CMV assignments 20 times. In a later analysis, co-occurring TCRs were grouped using DBSCAN, and TCRdist sequence similarity was added for clustering within HLA-allele-positive subsets. Co-occurrence clustering excluded repertoires with fewer than 30,000 or more than 120,000 public chains, plus five with anomalous nucleotide sharing. TCRdb provides this immuneACCESS table in a form limited to in-frame rearrangements. Some clones are lacking; in checked studies, under half of them reflect an unresolved V gene, and why the rest are absent is not known. From that table come the V and J calls and clone size; the DNA was used to work out D and trimming. Here the sample has under 300,000 clones; around 90% occur a single time. The ten largest clones take up 1.7% of the sample.

The cohort comprised more than 550 healthy bone marrow donors. All cohort members were sampled while nominally healthy, although unrecorded immune exposures were likely present. The donor tested CMV seronegative and was one of the 352 seronegative cohort members. Every donor gave a peripheral blood sample, and the peripheral blood mononuclear cells from that sample were used for TCR beta sequencing. The Qiagen DNeasy Blood Extraction Kit was used to extract genomic DNA from the blood cell samples. A word on this clone: Its cognate antigen has yet to be identified. No much larger clone exists at a distance of one base, and base qualities are not known.

This clonotype was sampled from a girl aged 2-15 years in good health and CMV-seronegative. The sequencing input was PBMCs. The chain uses TRBV19 and TRBJ2-1, with 11 middle bases fitting TRBD2. CDR3 protein: CASSIDRYRTSGHYNEQFF. The nucleotide sequence reads TGTGCCAGTAGTATAGATCGGTATCGGACTAGCGGGCATTACAATGAGCAGTTCTTC.